The clone carrying this T cell receptor beta chain was detected many times. The antigen is not known. This entry belongs to a study of regulatory T cells in long-lasting Graves disease. With iRepertoire HTBI primers and Arm-PCR of CDR3 regions, TCR beta libraries were built. MiXCR, applied by TCRdb to the multiplex PCR reads, yields one record per CDR3 protein. The sample holds about 220,000 distinct CDR3 sequences; approximately 18% are singletons and the top ten take roughly 10%. The V gene's germline CDR1 is SGDLS and CDR2 YYNGEE. V was pared by 9 bases and J by 5 bases, with 26 bases between. The CDR3 is 16 residues long. Time point here: newly diagnosed GD, antithyroid drugs for less than 3 months. RNA isolated from PBMCs was used to make the TCR library. Overall study results and limits: TRBV28, TRBJ1-2 and TRBJ2-5 were favored in persistent disease.

These same data were also listed under a study on T cells in Graves' hyperthyroidism and ophthalmopathy.

The gene calls are TRBV9 and TRBJ2-5, with D perhaps matching TRBD2 (7 bases). The starting material was peripheral blood mononuclear cells (PBMCs), obtained at new diagnosis, from a patient treated with antithyroid drugs. The receptor was isolated from a woman aged 25 to 39 with Graves disease. The CDR3 nucleotides read TGTGCCACCCGGGGATCCGGGGGGCCCGGGACGGAGACCCAGTACTTC. This translates into CATRGSGGPGTETQYF.